Presented here are 25 T cell receptor beta chains from one specimen sequenced in a study of tumor-infiltrating lymphocytes in primary liver carcinoma. For blood RNA, unsorted whole blood served as the source, and germline DNA was extracted too. A constant-region primer primed TCR beta cDNA synthesis from roughly 520 ng of total RNA. Slightly modified ARM-PCR with three nested multiplex PCR rounds yielded TCR beta libraries. A C-beta reverse primer was combined with TRBV1-TRBV30 forward primers in the first two PCR rounds, and each round had approximately 10 cycles. Via MiXCR, TCRdb re-called the multiplex PCR reads, giving one row per CDR3 protein. The sample lists about 350,000 distinct CDR3 sequences; 65% were seen once. Input material: peripheral blood. Receptors were obtained from a man aged 40-49 years with primary liver carcinoma and hepatitis B virus infection.

This clonotype has only one observation. A single base separates this from a much larger clone, so it may be a read error. This rearrangement joins TRBV6-2 or TRBV6-3 to TRBJ2-5, with TRBD2 identical over 14 bases. Germline CDR1 reads MNHEY; CDR2 reads SVGEGT. The CDR3 runs 19 residues. The CDR3 loop is CVSSPLSSGTSGREETQYF. The DNA of the CDR3 is TGTGTCAGCAGTCCCCTCAGTTCCGGGACTAGCGGGAGAGAGGAGACCCAGTACTTC.

This clonotype was seen a few times. This chain connects TRBV7-9 to TRBJ1-4; D perhaps matches TRBD1 (5 bases). Germline V gives CDR1 SEHNR, CDR2 FQNEAQ (reference sequence). V lost 4 bases and J 2 bases, leaving 8 bases between the germline ends. This CDR3 region has 14 residues. The chain's CDR3 is CASSSGTTNEKLFF. The CDR3 nucleotides are TGTGCCAGCAGCTCCGGGACGACTAATGAAAAACTGTTTTTT.

Comment on this clonotype: Just one base apart from a much larger clone, this may be a read error. The chain couples TRBV6-5 to TRBJ1-1; TRBD1 matches at 8 bases. The CDR3 has 13 amino acids. The V segment lost 3 bases and the J segment 7 bases; nucleotides outside the gene matches: 4. CDR1 MNHEY and CDR2 SVGAGI come from the germline V gene. The CDR3 protein is CASSYDRGNEAFF. The DNA for the CDR3 is TGTGCCAGCAGTTATGACAGGGGCAATGAAGCTTTCTTT.

Comment on this clonotype: A much larger clone is a single base away; this may be a read error. CDR3 bases: TGTACCATCTTGCGGGAGGGCCCCGGGGAGCTGTTTTTT. Its translation: CTILREGPGELFF. The chain employs TRBV10-3 and TRBJ2-2; 9 bases line up with TRBD2. Germline CDR1 reads ENHRY; CDR2 reads SYGVKD. This CDR3 is 13 amino acids long.

This clonotype was seen just once. Compared with germline, one end of the junction differs, possibly owing to a read error. The chain has TRBV25-1 and TRBJ2-4, with D possibly called TRBD1 or TRBD2 (5 bases each). The CDR3 loop spans 17 amino acids. The V gene's germline CDR1 is MGHDK and CDR2 SYGVNS. The CDR3 protein is CASSESRGPLAKSIQYF. The CDR3 bases are TGTGCCAGCAGTGAAAGTCGGGGCCCCCTAGCCAAAAGCATTCAGTACTTC.

About this clonotype itself: The germline gene is not matched at one end of the junction; a read error may be the cause. This chain links TRBV29-1 with TRBJ2-7; 7 bases match TRBD1. Per the germline V gene, CDR1 is SQVTM and CDR2 is ANQGSEA. This CDR3 contains 12 residues. CDR3 amino acids: CSVVTGNYDQYF. The CDR3 bases are TGCAGCGTTGTGACAGGGAACTACGATCAGTACTTC.

This clonotype was counted a single time. At one end the junction does not follow the germline gene, possibly because of a read error. The chain employs TRBV11-2 and TRBJ1-5, with D perhaps matching TRBD1 (6 bases). Germline CDR1 reads SGHAT; CDR2 reads FQNNGV. This CDR3 has 13 residues. The chain's CDR3 is CTSSQGWNQPLHF. The DNA for the CDR3 is TGTACCAGCAGCCAGGGGTGGAATCAGCCCCTGCATTTT.

This clonotype has a handful of counts. The chain is built from TRBV5-5 and TRBJ2-1, with TRBD2 matching 7 bases. Trimming removed 4 bases from V and 7 bases from J; junction bases left unmatched: 14. Germline CDR1 is SGHKS and CDR2 is YYEKEE (reference sequence). The CDR3 has 16 amino acids. Here the CDR3 DNA reads TGTGCCAGCAGCCATGGAGTCGGGAGGTTAATGAATGAGCAGTTCTTC. It is translated as CASSHGVGRLMNEQFF. The complete variable domain, with remaining parts taken from reference TRBV5-5 and TRBJ2-1, reads DAGVTQSPTHLIKTRGQQVTLRCSPISGHKSVSWYQQVLGQGPQFIFQYYEKEERGRGNFPDRFSARQFPNYSSELNVNALLLGDSALYLCASSHGVGRLMNEQFFGPGTRLTVL.

This clonotype was counted ten times or more. This chain connects TRBV6-5 to TRBJ2-3; D might be TRBD1 (6 bases). V dropped 5 bases and J dropped 3 bases, with 15 bases sitting between them. Germline assignment: CDR1 MNHEY and CDR2 SVGAGI. CDR3 size: 15 residues. The CDR3 protein is CASSHNRVLTDTQYF. The CDR3 DNA reads TGTGCCAGCAGTCATAACAGGGTCCTGACAGATACGCAGTATTTT.

At least ten counts were recorded for this clonotype. The V gene is TRBV4-1, the J gene TRBJ2-7, with TRBD1 matching over 7 bases. Trimming took 5 bases from V and 0 from J; bases not matched to a gene: 4. The CDR3 consists of 14 residues. CDR1 and CDR2 from the germline V gene are MGHRA and YSYEKL. CDR3 sequence: CASSTRDSSYEQYF. CDR3 bases: TGCGCCAGCAGCACTCGGGACAGCTCCTACGAGCAGTACTTC.

This chain links TRBV6-1 with TRBJ1-2; 7 nucleotides match TRBD1. V gave up 4 bases and J gave up 0 bases; unmatched junction bases: 17. In germline, CDR1 is MNHNS, CDR2 SASEGT. The CDR3 consists of 19 residues. CDR3 nucleotide sequence: TGTGCCAGCAGTGCACCCTTGTGGGTACAGGGGTTAGCTAACTATGGCTACACCTTC. This translates into CASSAPLWVQGLANYGYTF.

The V and J genes are TRBV5-1 and TRBJ1-5; 10 nucleotides line up with TRBD1. Unmatched junction bases numbered 4, after V lost 4 bases and J lost 6 bases. The germline gives CDR1 SGHRS, CDR2 YFSETQ. The CDR3 loop spans 14 amino acids. The CDR3 loop is CASSTGTGVQPQHF. In DNA form, the CDR3 reads TGCGCCAGCAGCACCGGGACAGGGGTTCAGCCCCAGCATTTT.

This clonotype showed up just a few times. The chain carries TRBV28 and TRBJ2-3; TRBD2 agrees at 9 bases. The V segment lost 9 bases and the J segment 0 bases; nucleotides outside the gene matches: 7. Germline values: CDR1 MDHEN, CDR2 SYDVKM. The CDR3 runs to 15 residues. The CDR3 sequence is CASNSGSRSTDTQYF. The CDR3 DNA sequence: TGTGCCAGTAATAGCGGGAGCCGAAGCACAGATACGCAGTATTTT.

Remarks on this clonotype: A much larger clone lies one base from this, so it may be a read error. The genes are TRBV4-1 and TRBJ2-1, with 7 bases lining up with TRBD2. CDR3 length equals 17 residues. The J segment lost 1 base and the V segment lost 1 base, leaving 7 bases of the junction unmatched. CDR1 is MGHRA and CDR2 is YSYEKL in the germline V gene. For the CDR3, the DNA is TGCGCCAGCAGCCAAGCGATAGTGGGAGGGTCCTACAATGAGCAGTTCTTC. This codes for CASSQAIVGGSYNEQFF.

A word on this clonotype: One end of the junction is discordant with germline, which a read error may explain. The CDR3 DNA is TGCAACGTTAGGACAGTGAGCTCCTACGAGCAGTACTTC. Translated, it gives CNVRTVSSYEQYF. The V gene is TRBV29-1, the J gene TRBJ2-7, with D maybe TRBD1 (6 bases). The length of the CDR3 is 13 residues. Germline V CDR1 and CDR2: SQVTM, ANQGSEA.

Notes on this clonotype: One end of the junction varies from germline; a read error may be responsible. The chain employs TRBV11-3 and TRBJ2-5; maybe TRBD2 (5 bases). The CDR3 loop spans 13 amino acids. Germline CDR1 reads SGHNT; CDR2 reads YENEEA. The chain's CDR3 is CASSLGLHETQYF. The CDR3 nucleotides are TGTGCTAGCAGCTTAGGACTTCATGAGACCCAGTACTTC.

The table lists this clonotype with many counts. This chain links TRBV6-2 or TRBV6-3 with TRBJ2-7; 7 bases fit TRBD2. The CDR3 contains 16 residues. Germline assignment: CDR1 MNHEY and CDR2 SVGEGT. V trimming: 7 bases; J trimming: 2 bases; junction bases outside the gene matches: 14. This CDR3 is CASIHSLGLDPYEQYF. DNA for the CDR3: TGTGCCAGCATCCATTCCCTCGGACTAGACCCCTACGAGCAGTACTTC.

On this clonotype itself: A junction end diverges from the germline sequence, so it may reflect a read error. The rearrangement uses TRBV5-5 and TRBJ2-7, with a tentative D call TRBD2 (5 bases). Per the germline V gene, CDR1 is SGHKS and CDR2 is YYEKEE (reference sequence). The CDR3 loop spans 16 amino acids. DNA of the CDR3: TGTGCCAGCAGCTTGGCCTTGCGACTACCTAGTAGCGAGCTGTATTTC. Translation gives CASSLALRLPSSELYF.

Points on this clonotype: Possible read error: a much larger clone is one base away. The V call is TRBV29-1, the J call TRBJ1-2; weak D call: TRBD1 (6 bases). Looked up from germline, CDR1 is SQVTM and CDR2 is ANQGSEA. The CDR3 is made up of 14 amino acids. The V and J ends lost 3 bases and 2 bases respectively, with 13 bases between them. Here the CDR3 reads CSVDDPGENYGYTF. CDR3 bases: TGCAGCGTTGATGATCCAGGGGAGAACTATGGCTACACCTTC.

On this clonotype: This may arise from a read error, as a much more abundant clone is one base away. Written as DNA, the CDR3 is TGCGCCAGCAGCCAAGCCCTTACGGGGACCTATAGCTACACCTTC. It encodes CASSQALTGTYSYTF. The chain couples TRBV4-3 to TRBJ1-2, with a weak D call TRBD1 (5 bases). CDR3 length: 15 amino acids. The germline V gene has CDR1 LGHNA and CDR2 YSLEER.

Of note for this clonotype: The germline gene is not matched at one end of the junction; a read error may be the cause. This chain uses TRBV9 with TRBJ1-1; a weak D match, TRBD1 (5 bases). CDR1 is SGDLS, CDR2 YYNGEE, per germline. This CDR3 is built from 16 residues. The CDR3 bases are TGTGCCAGCAGCCCCCGACGTGGAGACGGGGGGACTGAACCTTTCTTT. Its translation: CASSPRRGDGGTEPFF.

In this sample, this clonotype turned up many times. This chain joins TRBV6-5 and TRBJ2-2; no clear D gene. V was trimmed by 7 bases and J by 7 bases, leaving 7 bases between them. The CDR3 sequence is 11 residues long. The germline CDR1 and CDR2 sequences are MNHEY and SVGAGI. CDR3 sequence: CASKVLGELFF. DNA for the CDR3: TGTGCCAGCAAGGTGCTCGGGGAGCTGTTTTTT.

In this sample, this clonotype turned up many times. The chain employs TRBV5-1 and TRBJ2-7; perhaps TRBD2 as D (5 bases). Germline lookup yields CDR1 SGHRS and CDR2 YFSETQ. The V end lost 5 bases, the J end lost 0 bases, and 12 bases lay between the germline ends. This CDR3 is built from 14 residues. In DNA form, the CDR3 reads TGCGCCAGCAGTTTCCTAGCCAACTCCTACGAGCAGTACTTC. As protein: CASSFLANSYEQYF.

The rearrangement uses TRBV11-2 and TRBJ2-5, with unresolved D. Per germline, CDR1 SGHAT and CDR2 FQNNGV. Trimming removed 5 bases from V and 5 bases from J, with 18 bases in between. The CDR3 has 15 residues. The CDR3 loop reads CASSRDPSSGETQYF. DNA of the CDR3: TGTGCCAGCAGCCGTGACCCCAGTAGTGGGGAGACCCAGTACTTC.

This clonotype was counted at least ten times. The chain recombines TRBV6-2 or TRBV6-3 with TRBJ2-7; 7 bases are shared with TRBD2. The CDR3 has 15 residues. Germline values: CDR1 MNHEY, CDR2 SVGEGT. V lost 2 bases and J lost 7; bases outside the gene matches: 11. The CDR3 sequence: CASSYRGGSQSEQYF. DNA of the CDR3: TGTGCCAGCAGTTACCGCGGCGGGAGTCAAAGTGAGCAGTACTTC.